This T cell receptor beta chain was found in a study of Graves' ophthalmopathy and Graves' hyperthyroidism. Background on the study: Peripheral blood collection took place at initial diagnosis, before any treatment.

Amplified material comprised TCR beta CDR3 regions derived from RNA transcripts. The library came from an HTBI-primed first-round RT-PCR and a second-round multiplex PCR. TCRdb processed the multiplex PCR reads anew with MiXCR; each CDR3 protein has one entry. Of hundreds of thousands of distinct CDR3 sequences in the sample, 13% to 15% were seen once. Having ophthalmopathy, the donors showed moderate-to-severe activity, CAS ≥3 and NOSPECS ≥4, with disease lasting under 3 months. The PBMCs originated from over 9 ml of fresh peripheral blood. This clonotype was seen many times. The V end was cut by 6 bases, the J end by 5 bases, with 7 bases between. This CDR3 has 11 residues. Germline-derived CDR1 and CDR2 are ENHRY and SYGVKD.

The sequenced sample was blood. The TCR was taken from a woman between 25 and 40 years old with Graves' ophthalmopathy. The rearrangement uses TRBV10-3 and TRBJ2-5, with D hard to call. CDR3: CAIRQSETQYF. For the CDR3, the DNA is TGTGCCATCAGGCAGTCGGAGACCCAGTACTTC.